The sequence of this T cell receptor beta chain was determined in a study of tumor-infiltrating lymphocytes in primary liver carcinoma. Study conclusions and caveats: Between tumor regions, pairs overlapped more than tumor-adjacent and tumor-blood pairs did.

Ten or more counts support this clonotype. Its antigen remains unidentified. The input was 450 to 500 ng total RNA; TCR beta cDNA was made from it with a constant-region primer. Three nested multiplex PCR rounds of slightly modified ARM-PCR generated TCR beta libraries. Rounds one and two of PCR, each of 9 to 11 cycles, were primed with TRBV1-TRBV30 forward primers and a C-beta reverse primer. Via MiXCR, TCRdb re-called the multiplex PCR reads, giving one row per CDR3 protein. Of some 120,000 distinct CDR3 sequences in the sample, 64% were seen once. Germline V gene sequence: CDR1 SGHKS, CDR2 YYEKEE (reference sequence). V shed 2 bases and J 6 bases; nucleotides not matched to a gene: 7. The CDR3 runs 16 residues. Starting material for RNA and DNA co-extraction consisted of about 17-32 mg of unsorted bulk tissue. Surgeons resected the patients' primary liver carcinomas.

The rearrangement uses TRBV5-5 and TRBJ2-1; 11 nucleotides match TRBD2. The source of this sequence is a woman aged 55-75 years with primary liver carcinoma and hepatitis B virus infection. Sequencing was performed on liver tumor tissue from sampling region 3. The subset: tumor region T3, left-lateral pole. The CDR3 sequence is CASSLTGTSGFNEQFF. The DNA for the CDR3 is TGTGCCAGCAGCTTAACCGGGACTAGCGGATTCAATGAGCAGTTCTTC.